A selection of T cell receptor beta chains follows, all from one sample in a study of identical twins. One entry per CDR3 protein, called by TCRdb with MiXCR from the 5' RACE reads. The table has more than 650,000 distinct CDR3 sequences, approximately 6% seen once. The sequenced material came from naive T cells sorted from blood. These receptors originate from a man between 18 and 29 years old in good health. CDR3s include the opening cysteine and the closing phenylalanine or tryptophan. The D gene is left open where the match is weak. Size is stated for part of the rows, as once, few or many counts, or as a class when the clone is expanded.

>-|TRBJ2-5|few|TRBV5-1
TGCGCCAGCACTCGAGCAGGGGCAACGGAGACCCAGTACTTC
CASTRAGATETQYF
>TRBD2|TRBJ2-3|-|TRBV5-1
TGCGCCAGCAGCTTGGTGGCTAGCGGGATGGCCCCCACAGATACGCAGTATTTT
CASSLVASGMAPTDTQYF
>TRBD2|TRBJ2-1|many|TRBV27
TGTGCCAGCAGTGAGGGGACTAGCGGGGGATACAATGAGCAGTTCTTC
CASSEGTSGGYNEQFF
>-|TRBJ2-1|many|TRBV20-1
TGCAGTGCCCCGGGACCAACCCTCTCCTACAATGAGCAGTTCTTC
CSAPGPTLSYNEQFF
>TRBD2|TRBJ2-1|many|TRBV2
TGTGCCAGCAGTGATAAGTCGACTAGCGGGAAGAATGAGCAGTTCTTC
CASSDKSTSGKNEQFF
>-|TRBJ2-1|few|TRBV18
TGTGCCAGCTCACCTAGAGGGGGTTTTGATGAGCAGTTCTTC
CASSPRGGFDEQFF
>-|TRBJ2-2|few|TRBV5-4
TGTGCCAGCAGCTTGGAGGACCACGCGAACACCGGGGAGCTGTTTTTT
CASSLEDHANTGELFF
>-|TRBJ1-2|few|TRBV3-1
TGTGCCAGCAGTCCCCCCGGGCGATTGACTAACTATGGCTACACCTTC
CASSPPGRLTNYGYTF
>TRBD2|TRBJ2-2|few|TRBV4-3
TGCGCCAGCAGCCAAGAGTCGACTAGCGGCCTCACCGGGGAGCTGTTTTTT
CASSQESTSGLTGELFF
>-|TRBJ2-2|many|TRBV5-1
TGCGCCAGCAGCTTTAACGGGGACTTTAACACCGGGGAGCTGTTTTTT
CASSFNGDFNTGELFF
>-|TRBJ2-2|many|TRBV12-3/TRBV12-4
TGTGCCAGCAGTCGGGAAGTCGGGGAGCTGTTTTTT
CASSREVGELFF
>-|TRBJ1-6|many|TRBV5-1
TGCGCCAGCAGACAAGACGATTCACCCCTCCACTTT
CASRQDDSPLHF
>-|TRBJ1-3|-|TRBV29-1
TGCAGCGTTGACATCGGAAACACCATATATTTT
CSVDIGNTIYF
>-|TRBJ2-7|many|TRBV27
TGTGCCAGCAGTTTATCGATAGGCAGGGTTGGGGGCGAGCAGTACTTC
CASSLSIGRVGGEQYF
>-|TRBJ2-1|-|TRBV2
TGTGCCGGGGGGATATTGGATGAGCAGTTCTTC
CAGGILDEQFF
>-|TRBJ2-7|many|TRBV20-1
TGCAGTGCTACCATATTACGTGGGGATGGCGAGCAGTACTTC
CSATILRGDGEQYF
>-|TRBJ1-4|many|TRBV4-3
TGCGCCAGCAGCCAAGACGGGTGGGGCGAAAAACTGTTTTTT
CASSQDGWGEKLFF
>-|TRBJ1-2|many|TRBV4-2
TGTGCCAGCAGCCAGGCCGGGGGAGGCTACACCTTC
CASSQAGGGYTF
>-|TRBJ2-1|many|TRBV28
TGTGCCAGCAGTTCCCCGACGGGGAGAGGAAATGAGCAGTTCTTC
CASSSPTGRGNEQFF
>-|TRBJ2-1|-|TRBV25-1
TGTGCCAGCAGTGAATATGGGGGAGTTTCCAATGAGCAGTTCTTC
CASSEYGGVSNEQFF
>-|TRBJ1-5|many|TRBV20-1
TGCAGTGCTAGGGGGGGCCGGAGCAATCAGCCCCAGCATTTT
CSARGGRSNQPQHF
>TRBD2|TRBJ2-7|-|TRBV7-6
TGTGCCAGCAGCGAAACCGGGACTAGCGGCTACGAGCAGTACTTC
CASSETGTSGYEQYF
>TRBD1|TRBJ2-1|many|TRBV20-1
TGCAGTGCTACTGACAGGGGGCCGTACAATGAGCAGTTCTTC
CSATDRGPYNEQFF
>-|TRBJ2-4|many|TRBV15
TGTGCCACCAGTCGGGCGGGGACCTGGGGAAACATTCAGTACTTC
CATSRAGTWGNIQYF